A selection of T cell receptor beta chains follows, all from one sample in a study of T cell repertoires in cytomegalovirus infection. TCRdb recomputed calls from the reads with MiXCR, one row per CDR3 protein. The sample includes approximately 630,000 distinct CDR3 sequences, 20% to 25% seen only once; the top ten take around 8%. Sequencing was performed on CD8+ T cells from PBMCs. The receptors come from a human donor in good health (CMV status not recorded). Some clones in this sample may be carry-over from other donors' samples. CDR3s include the opening cysteine and the closing phenylalanine or tryptophan. A D gene is named only where the DNA matches it firmly. Not every row has a clone size; where given, it reads once, few, many or a size class.

>-|-|TRBV20-1|11|TRBJ2-1
CSARDRQEEFF
TGCAGTGCTAGAGATAGGCAGGAGGAGTTCTTC
>-|few|TRBV28|15|TRBJ1-1
CASSLGSGGYTEAFF
TGTGCCAGCAGTTTAGGTAGTGGCGGCTACACTGAAGCTTTCTTT
>TRBD2|once|TRBV20-1|15|TRBJ2-1
CSARDPSGVNNEQFF
TGCAGTGCTAGAGATCCTAGCGGGGTAAACAATGAGCAGTTCTTC
>TRBD1|few|TRBV2|15|TRBJ2-2
CASRRRTGKGGELFF
TGTGCCAGCAGGAGGAGGACAGGGAAGGGCGGGGAGCTGTTTTTT
>-|-|TRBV12-5|18|TRBJ1-2
CASGLVEPGPGRDYGYTF
TGTGCTAGTGGTTTGGTAGAACCGGGCCCAGGTCGGGACTATGGCTACACCTTC
>-|few|TRBV6-6|14|TRBJ2-2
CASSYYTYTGELFF
TGTGCCAGCAGTTACTACACTTACACCGGGGAGCTGTTTTTT
>-|few|TRBV14|15|TRBJ1-2
CASSQEMGGSYGYTF
TGTGCCAGCAGCCAAGAGATGGGGGGAAGCTATGGCTACACCTTC
>TRBD2|-|TRBV7-3|17|TRBJ2-5
CASSYHTGRGGQETQYF
TGTGCCAGCAGCTACCATACGGGGAGGGGCGGGCAAGAGACCCAGTACTTC
>TRBD1|many|TRBV7-9|15|TRBJ2-5
CASSSPGTGVETQYF
TGTGCCAGCAGCTCTCCCGGGACAGGGGTGGAGACCCAGTACTTC
>-|many|TRBV7-9|15|TRBJ2-7
CASSLGPLTGIEQYF
TGTGCCAGCAGCTTAGGCCCCCTTACAGGGATCGAGCAGTACTTC
>-|-|TRBV13|15|TRBJ2-5
CASSFPRGPMETQYF
TGTGCCAGCAGCTTTCCCCGTGGCCCGATGGAGACCCAGTACTTC
>-|-|TRBV2|16|TRBJ2-1
CASTRDYRGGYNEQFF
TGTGCCAGCACTCGGGACTATAGAGGGGGATACAATGAGCAGTTCTTC
>-|few|TRBV29-1|15|TRBJ2-2
CSVVRPGWGTGELFF
TGCAGCGTTGTGCGCCCAGGGTGGGGCACCGGGGAGCTGTTTTTT
>TRBD2|many|TRBV27|15|TRBJ2-1
CASNPGGSSYNEQFF
TGTGCCAGCAATCCGGGGGGGAGCTCCTACAATGAGCAGTTCTTC
>-|-|TRBV29-1|13|TRBJ1-1
CSGGQGLDTEAFF
TGCAGCGGAGGGCAGGGGCTTGACACTGAAGCTTTCTTT
>-|many|TRBV7-9|16|TRBJ2-1
CASSFPTDTSYNEQFF
TGTGCCAGCAGCTTCCCCACGGACACCTCCTACAATGAGCAGTTCTTC
>TRBD1|-|TRBV2|15|TRBJ2-5
CASRAYRGEVETQYF
TGTGCCAGCAGAGCATACAGGGGGGAGGTAGAGACCCAGTACTTC
>TRBD2|few|TRBV11-3|14|TRBJ2-5
CASSFSGEVETQYF
TGTGCCAGCAGCTTCAGCGGGGAGGTAGAGACCCAGTACTTC
>-|many|TRBV28|16|TRBJ1-5
CASSLSGAGVNQPQHF
TGTGCCAGCAGTTTAAGCGGAGCAGGGGTCAATCAGCCCCAGCATTTT
>TRBD2|few|TRBV20-1|16|TRBJ2-1
CSASFRGGGSYNEQFF
TGCAGTGCTAGTTTCCGTGGCGGGGGTTCCTACAATGAGCAGTTCTTC
>TRBD1|-|TRBV4-3|15|TRBJ2-2
CASSQVQGDGGELFF
TGCGCCAGCAGCCAAGTACAGGGGGATGGCGGGGAGCTGTTTTTT